A selection of T cell receptor beta chains follows, all from one sample in a study of blood T cell repertoires in COVID-19. Repertoires were generated with immunoSEQ multiplex PCR, while TCRdb's copy carries only in-frame clones and drops some. The sample lists roughly 260,000 clones; 87% were seen once. The sequenced material came from PBMCs or T cells enriched from blood (not recorded which). The receptors derive from a young woman with acute COVID-19. CDR3s include the opening cysteine and the closing phenylalanine or tryptophan. Each record gives: D gene, J gene, V gene, clone size, CDR3 protein, CDR3 DNA. D genes are given only for firm matches. Clone sizes are given selectively: once, few, many, or a class where the clone is expanded.

d_call: -
j_call: TRBJ2-1
v_call: TRBV2
clone_size: -
cdr3_aa: CASPTGSEQFF
cdr3_nt: TGTGCCAGCCCTACAGGGAGTGAGCAGTTCTTC

d_call: -
j_call: TRBJ1-2
v_call: TRBV21-1
clone_size: -
cdr3_aa: CASSKGKGGVCGYTF
cdr3_nt: TGTGCCAGCAGCAAAGGAAAGGGGGGGGTTTGTGGCTACACCTTC

d_call: TRBD1
j_call: TRBJ2-7
v_call: TRBV7-6
clone_size: -
cdr3_aa: CASSGTGVGEQYF
cdr3_nt: TGTGCCAGCAGCGGAACAGGGGTCGGCGAGCAGTACTTC

d_call: TRBD1
j_call: TRBJ2-7
v_call: TRBV4-3
clone_size: -
cdr3_aa: CASSQVLQGGYEQYF
cdr3_nt: TGCGCCAGCAGCCAAGTCCTACAGGGGGGCTACGAGCAGTACTTC

d_call: TRBD2
j_call: TRBJ2-5
v_call: TRBV2
clone_size: once
cdr3_aa: CASIVGLAAQETQYF
cdr3_nt: TGTGCCAGCATCGTCGGCCTAGCGGCCCAAGAGACCCAGTACTTC

d_call: TRBD1
j_call: TRBJ2-7
v_call: TRBV20-1
clone_size: -
cdr3_aa: CSASSPGQLTYEQYF
cdr3_nt: TGCAGTGCTAGTAGCCCGGGACAGCTAACCTACGAGCAGTACTTC

d_call: -
j_call: TRBJ1-1
v_call: TRBV5-1
clone_size: -
cdr3_aa: CASSLDGGLTEAFF
cdr3_nt: TGCGCCAGCAGCTTGGATGGGGGCCTCACTGAAGCTTTCTTT

d_call: TRBD1
j_call: TRBJ2-1
v_call: TRBV28
clone_size: -
cdr3_aa: CASSPQDRGNEQFF
cdr3_nt: TGTGCCAGCAGCCCCCAGGACAGGGGAAATGAGCAGTTCTTC

d_call: TRBD2
j_call: TRBJ2-1
v_call: TRBV5-4
clone_size: -
cdr3_aa: CASSLGGGAGNEQFF
cdr3_nt: TGTGCCAGCAGCTTGGGGGGGGGTGCTGGGAATGAGCAGTTCTTC

d_call: -
j_call: TRBJ2-7
v_call: TRBV18
clone_size: -
cdr3_aa: CASSVTRREEPYEQYF
cdr3_nt: TGTGCCAGCTCCGTCACCCGCAGGGAGGAACCCTACGAGCAGTACTTC

d_call: -
j_call: TRBJ2-7
v_call: TRBV21-1
clone_size: -
cdr3_aa: CASSKGRAGGGAYEQYF
cdr3_nt: TGTGCCAGCAGCAAGGGTCGGGCGGGAGGTGGGGCCTACGAGCAGTACTTC

d_call: -
j_call: TRBJ1-3
v_call: TRBV29-1
clone_size: -
cdr3_aa: CSVEGPGNTIYF
cdr3_nt: TGCAGCGTTGAGGGGCCCGGAAACACCATATATTTT

d_call: TRBD1
j_call: TRBJ2-7
v_call: TRBV29-1
clone_size: -
cdr3_aa: CSVVGQGNYEQYF
cdr3_nt: TGCAGCGTTGTAGGACAGGGGAACTACGAGCAGTACTTC

d_call: -
j_call: TRBJ1-1
v_call: TRBV27
clone_size: -
cdr3_aa: CASTSGLFGNTEAFF
cdr3_nt: TGTGCCAGCACTTCAGGCCTTTTCGGGAACACTGAAGCTTTCTTT

d_call: -
j_call: TRBJ1-1
v_call: TRBV6-5
clone_size: -
cdr3_aa: CASIDIPADTEAFF
cdr3_nt: TGTGCCAGCATAGATATTCCAGCGGACACTGAAGCTTTCTTT

d_call: -
j_call: TRBJ1-4
v_call: TRBV18
clone_size: -
cdr3_aa: CASSPEQNGINEKLFF
cdr3_nt: TGTGCCAGCTCACCTGAACAGAACGGAATAAATGAAAAACTGTTTTTT

d_call: -
j_call: TRBJ2-5
v_call: TRBV7-9
clone_size: -
cdr3_aa: CASSPPGGIQETQYF
cdr3_nt: TGTGCCAGCAGCCCGCCCGGAGGAATCCAAGAGACCCAGTACTTC

d_call: TRBD1
j_call: TRBJ2-1
v_call: TRBV28
clone_size: -
cdr3_aa: CASSTRRDSPYNEQFF
cdr3_nt: TGTGCCAGCAGTACCCGCCGGGACAGTCCCTACAATGAGCAGTTCTTC

d_call: -
j_call: TRBJ1-3
v_call: TRBV9
clone_size: -
cdr3_aa: CASSVALGAVGNTIYF
cdr3_nt: TGTGCCAGCAGCGTAGCGCTGGGGGCAGTTGGAAACACCATATATTTT

d_call: -
j_call: TRBJ1-5
v_call: TRBV28
clone_size: -
cdr3_aa: CASSNLGNQPQHF
cdr3_nt: TGTGCCAGCAGCAATCTAGGCAATCAGCCCCAGCATTTT

d_call: TRBD2
j_call: TRBJ2-7
v_call: TRBV18
clone_size: once
cdr3_aa: CASSPPALAGGMAYEQYF
cdr3_nt: TGTGCCAGCTCACCACCGGCACTAGCGGGAGGGATGGCCTACGAGCAGTACTTC

d_call: TRBD1
j_call: TRBJ1-5
v_call: TRBV19
clone_size: -
cdr3_aa: CASSNRQGWSNQPQHF
cdr3_nt: TGTGCCAGTAGTAACCGACAGGGGTGGAGCAATCAGCCCCAGCATTTT

d_call: TRBD1
j_call: TRBJ1-2
v_call: TRBV7-9
clone_size: few
cdr3_aa: CASTPDRDGYTF
cdr3_nt: TGTGCCAGCACCCCCGACAGGGATGGCTACACCTTC

d_call: -
j_call: TRBJ2-1
v_call: TRBV5-1
clone_size: -
cdr3_aa: CASSLETGSSYNEQFF
cdr3_nt: TGCGCCAGCAGCTTGGAAACAGGGAGCTCCTACAATGAGCAGTTCTTC

d_call: TRBD1
j_call: TRBJ1-1
v_call: TRBV7-2
clone_size: -
cdr3_aa: CASSLDRGGAFF
cdr3_nt: TGTGCCAGCAGCCTGGACAGGGGGGGAGCTTTCTTT

d_call: TRBD1
j_call: TRBJ1-3
v_call: TRBV11-2
clone_size: -
cdr3_aa: CASSSDRGAGNTIYF
cdr3_nt: TGTGCCAGCAGCTCCGACAGGGGTGCGGGAAACACCATATATTTT

d_call: TRBD1
j_call: TRBJ1-1
v_call: TRBV28
clone_size: -
cdr3_aa: CASSQGGMNTEAFF
cdr3_nt: TGTGCCAGCAGCCAGGGGGGCATGAACACTGAAGCTTTCTTT

d_call: -
j_call: TRBJ2-1
v_call: TRBV7-8
clone_size: -
cdr3_aa: CASSLVGLTGDEQFF
cdr3_nt: TGTGCCAGCAGCTTAGTAGGGCTCACGGGGGATGAGCAGTTCTTC

d_call: TRBD1
j_call: TRBJ1-1
v_call: TRBV25-1
clone_size: -
cdr3_aa: CASSDSRTGGEETEAFF
cdr3_nt: TGTGCCAGCAGTGATTCTAGGACAGGGGGCGAGGAAACTGAAGCTTTCTTT

d_call: TRBD2
j_call: TRBJ2-3
v_call: TRBV6-1
clone_size: -
cdr3_aa: CASSVSAGGSTDTQYF
cdr3_nt: TGTGCCAGCAGTGTATCAGCGGGAGGTAGCACAGATACGCAGTATTTT

d_call: -
j_call: TRBJ1-5
v_call: TRBV29-1
clone_size: many
cdr3_aa: CSVVIPPHQPQHF
cdr3_nt: TGCAGCGTTGTAATTCCCCCCCATCAGCCCCAGCATTTT

d_call: TRBD1
j_call: TRBJ1-2
v_call: TRBV28
clone_size: -
cdr3_aa: CASITGQGAYGYTF
cdr3_nt: TGTGCCAGCATTACGGGGCAGGGGGCCTATGGCTACACCTTC

d_call: TRBD2
j_call: TRBJ2-2
v_call: TRBV27
clone_size: many
cdr3_aa: CASGRGTGELFF
cdr3_nt: TGTGCCAGCGGGAGGGGCACCGGGGAGCTGTTTTTT

d_call: TRBD2
j_call: TRBJ2-1
v_call: TRBV29-1
clone_size: -
cdr3_aa: CSLGEGPINEQFF
cdr3_nt: TGCAGCCTTGGGGAGGGTCCGATCAATGAGCAGTTCTTC

d_call: TRBD2
j_call: TRBJ2-1
v_call: TRBV28
clone_size: -
cdr3_aa: CASQPWGGADYNEQFF
cdr3_nt: TGTGCCAGCCAACCTTGGGGGGGAGCGGACTACAATGAGCAGTTCTTC

d_call: -
j_call: TRBJ1-2
v_call: TRBV10-3
clone_size: few
cdr3_aa: CAISRQYGYTF
cdr3_nt: TGTGCCATCAGTCGACAGTATGGCTACACCTTC

d_call: -
j_call: TRBJ1-2
v_call: TRBV7-9
clone_size: -
cdr3_aa: CASSLETGSNYGYTF
cdr3_nt: TGTGCCAGCAGCTTAGAAACAGGATCTAACTATGGCTACACCTTC

d_call: TRBD2
j_call: TRBJ2-7
v_call: TRBV7-9
clone_size: -
cdr3_aa: CASSPLTSGSHEQYF
cdr3_nt: TGTGCCAGCAGCCCGCTGACTAGCGGGAGCCACGAGCAGTACTTC

d_call: TRBD2
j_call: TRBJ2-7
v_call: TRBV14
clone_size: -
cdr3_aa: CASSHPAGRGSGRPYEQYF
cdr3_nt: TGTGCCAGCAGCCATCCGGCAGGACGTGGCAGCGGGAGACCCTACGAGCAGTACTTC

d_call: -
j_call: TRBJ2-7
v_call: TRBV25-1
clone_size: -
cdr3_aa: CASSALDRQHYEQYF
cdr3_nt: TGTGCCAGCAGTGCCCTAGACAGACAACACTACGAGCAGTACTTC

d_call: TRBD2
j_call: TRBJ2-1
v_call: TRBV5-1
clone_size: once
cdr3_aa: CASAWGAGGYNEQFF
cdr3_nt: TGCGCCAGCGCCTGGGGAGCGGGGGGGTACAATGAGCAGTTCTTC

d_call: TRBD1
j_call: TRBJ1-1
v_call: TRBV7-2
clone_size: -
cdr3_aa: CASSSTGTGVLNTEAFF
cdr3_nt: TGTGCCAGCAGCTCCACCGGGACAGGGGTATTGAACACTGAAGCTTTCTTT

d_call: TRBD1
j_call: TRBJ2-3
v_call: TRBV6-1
clone_size: -
cdr3_aa: CASGGQGTDTQYF
cdr3_nt: TGTGCCAGCGGTGGACAGGGAACAGATACGCAGTATTTT

d_call: -
j_call: TRBJ2-1
v_call: TRBV7-9
clone_size: once
cdr3_aa: CASTGENYNEQFF
cdr3_nt: TGTGCCAGCACCGGGGAGAACTACAATGAGCAGTTCTTC

d_call: TRBD2
j_call: TRBJ2-1
v_call: TRBV27
clone_size: -
cdr3_aa: CASSSLAGGNNEQFF
cdr3_nt: TGTGCCAGCAGTTCCCTAGCGGGGGGGAACAATGAGCAGTTCTTC

d_call: TRBD1
j_call: TRBJ2-1
v_call: TRBV19
clone_size: -
cdr3_aa: CASSLRQGRNEQFF
cdr3_nt: TGTGCCAGTAGTCTTCGACAGGGGCGGAATGAGCAGTTCTTC

d_call: -
j_call: TRBJ1-4
v_call: TRBV19
clone_size: -
cdr3_aa: CASSTFTTNEKLFF
cdr3_nt: TGTGCCAGTAGTACTTTTACAACTAATGAAAAACTGTTTTTT

d_call: TRBD1
j_call: TRBJ2-1
v_call: TRBV2
clone_size: few
cdr3_aa: CASNDRGENNEQFF
cdr3_nt: TGTGCCAGTAACGACAGGGGGGAGAACAATGAGCAGTTCTTC

d_call: -
j_call: TRBJ1-1
v_call: TRBV19
clone_size: -
cdr3_aa: CASTQTRGMGEAFF
cdr3_nt: TGTGCCAGTACCCAAACCAGGGGAATGGGTGAAGCTTTCTTT

d_call: -
j_call: TRBJ1-2
v_call: TRBV6-2/TRBV6-3
clone_size: -
cdr3_aa: CASSYSWLKVATADYGYTF
cdr3_nt: TGTGCCAGCAGTTACTCGTGGCTCAAGGTTGCAACAGCGGACTATGGCTACACCTTC

d_call: -
j_call: TRBJ2-3
v_call: TRBV5-6
clone_size: -
cdr3_aa: CASSETQSGPTDTQYF
cdr3_nt: TGTGCCAGCAGCGAAACCCAGAGCGGCCCCACAGATACGCAGTATTTT

d_call: -
j_call: TRBJ1-1
v_call: TRBV6-5
clone_size: -
cdr3_aa: CASSYGSMNTEAFF
cdr3_nt: TGTGCCAGCAGTTACGGGAGCATGAACACTGAAGCTTTCTTT

d_call: TRBD2
j_call: TRBJ2-2
v_call: TRBV28
clone_size: many
cdr3_aa: CASRTGTSGRGAGELFF
cdr3_nt: TGTGCCAGCAGAACCGGGACTAGCGGGAGAGGTGCCGGGGAGCTGTTTTTT

d_call: -
j_call: TRBJ2-7
v_call: TRBV13
clone_size: few
cdr3_aa: CASSLGQPDEQYF
cdr3_nt: TGTGCCAGCAGCTTAGGGCAACCAGACGAGCAGTACTTC

d_call: -
j_call: TRBJ1-3
v_call: TRBV28
clone_size: -
cdr3_aa: CASSLYSGSSGNTIYF
cdr3_nt: TGTGCCAGCAGTTTATATTCCGGGAGCTCTGGAAACACCATATATTTT

d_call: -
j_call: TRBJ2-2
v_call: TRBV15
clone_size: -
cdr3_aa: CATSIRGEIANTGELFF
cdr3_nt: TGTGCCACCAGCATCAGGGGAGAAATAGCGAACACCGGGGAGCTGTTTTTT

d_call: -
j_call: TRBJ1-1
v_call: TRBV3-1/TRBV3-2
clone_size: -
cdr3_aa: CASSQFHSNTEAFF
cdr3_nt: TGTGCCAGCAGCCAATTTCATTCGAACACTGAAGCTTTCTTT

d_call: -
j_call: TRBJ1-1
v_call: TRBV27
clone_size: once
cdr3_aa: CASSPRRRTEAFF
cdr3_nt: TGTGCCAGCAGTCCCCGGAGGCGGACTGAAGCTTTCTTT